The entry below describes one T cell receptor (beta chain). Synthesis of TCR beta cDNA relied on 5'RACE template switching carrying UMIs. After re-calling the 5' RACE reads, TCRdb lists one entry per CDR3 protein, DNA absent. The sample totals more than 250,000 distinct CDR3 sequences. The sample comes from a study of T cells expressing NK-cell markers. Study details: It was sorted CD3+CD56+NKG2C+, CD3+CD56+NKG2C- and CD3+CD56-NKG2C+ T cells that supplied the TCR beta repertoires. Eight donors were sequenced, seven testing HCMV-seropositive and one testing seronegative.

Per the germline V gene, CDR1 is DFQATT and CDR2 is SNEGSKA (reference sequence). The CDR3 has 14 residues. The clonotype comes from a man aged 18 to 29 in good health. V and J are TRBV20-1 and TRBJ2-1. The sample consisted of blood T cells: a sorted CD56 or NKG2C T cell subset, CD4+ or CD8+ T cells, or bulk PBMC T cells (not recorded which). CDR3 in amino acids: CSALTESYYNEQFF.